This T cell receptor beta chain was captured in a study of blood T cell repertoires in COVID-19. V was trimmed by 4 bases and J by 5 bases, leaving 9 bases between them. CDR1 and CDR2 from the germline V gene are SGHNT and YYREEE (reference sequence). CDR3 size: 13 residues. Authors' methods: Researchers report that nucleated cell counts were estimated from reference gene primer amplification. TCRdb's copy holds only in-frame clones and misses some; the assay was immunoSEQ multiplex PCR. V, J and clone size reflect that table, while D and trimming were determined from the DNA. The data show around 100,000 clones, around four fifths seen once.

Specimen: peripheral blood. The TCR sequence derives from a man aged 55 to 69 with acute or convalescent COVID-19. This chain uses TRBV5-4 with TRBJ2-2, with D tentatively TRBD1 (5 bases). Here the CDR3 reads CASSQDRTGELFF. Here the CDR3 DNA reads TGTGCCAGCAGCCAAGACAGAACCGGGGAGCTGTTTTTT.